This entry lists 13 T cell receptor beta chains sequenced from one sample in a study of T cell responses to AZD1222 COVID-19 vaccine (dated by TCRdb to about 2021). The sample's time point label is to be understood as: baseline before first vaccination. Libraries were built with the immunoSEQ multiplex PCR assay. TCRdb holds this immuneACCESS table with in-frame rearrangements only. Some clones are missing; in checked studies, unresolved V genes explain under half, and the rest has no known cause. A total of around 50,000 clones appear in this sample, around four fifths of them only once. The ten largest clonotypes hold roughly a tenth of the sample. Source: peripheral blood, taken on day 0 of AZD1222 vaccination. Receptor source: an adult in good health.

This clone has just one count. This chain uses TRBV6-2 or TRBV6-3 with TRBJ2-7; D is uncertain. The CDR3 has 14 amino acids. CDR1 and CDR2 (germline): MNHEY, SVGEGT. Trimming left V 1 base short and J 4 bases short, with 11 bases between. CDR3 bases: TGTGCCAGCAGTTACTTTTCCGGTTTTTACGAGCAGTACTTC. This sequence encodes CASSYFSGFYEQYF.

This clone came up once. The chain is built from TRBV9 and TRBJ2-1; 7 bases line up with TRBD2. The CDR3 runs 16 residues. Trimming removed 4 bases from V and 2 bases from J; junction bases left unmatched: 9. Germline values: CDR1 SGDLS, CDR2 YYNGEE. CDR3 nucleotide sequence: TGTGCCAGCAGCCCCCGCGAGCGGGGTCCCTACAATGAGCAGTTCTTC. It encodes CASSPRERGPYNEQFF.

This sequence joins TRBV3-1 (or the pseudogene TRBV3-2) and TRBJ2-7, with 13 positions matching TRBD2. CDR1 and CDR2 from the germline V gene are LGHDT and YNNKEL (reference sequence). The length of the CDR3 is 16 residues. V shed 4 bases, J shed 5 bases, and the junction held 8 bases outside the gene matches. CDR3 nucleotides: TGTGCCAGCAGCCGATCCGGGACTAGCGGGGTCCACGAGCAGTACTTC. Protein: CASSRSGTSGVHEQYF.

The chain has TRBV18 and TRBJ2-1, with D possibly TRBD1 on 5 matching bases. From germline, CDR1 is KGHSH and CDR2 LQKENI. The CDR3 covers 17 residues. With 0 bases removed from V and 5 bases from J, the gap between germline ends came to 17 bases. DNA of the CDR3: TGTGCCAGCTCACCACCGTATCTCGGGCAGACAGACAATGAGCAGTTCTTC. This codes for CASSPPYLGQTDNEQFF.

The chain employs TRBV3-1 (or the pseudogene TRBV3-2) and TRBJ2-4; the match to TRBD2 covers 7 bases. V lost 3 bases, J lost 8 bases, and 7 bases stayed unmatched. Germline lookup yields CDR1 LGHDT and CDR2 YNNKEL (reference sequence). The CDR3 is made up of 14 amino acids. CDR3 in DNA: TGTGCCAGCAGCCACCTGACTAGCAGCTACATTCAGTACTTC. This encodes CASSHLTSSYIQYF.

In its sample, this clone was seen a few times. The V call is TRBV18, the J call TRBJ1-2; TRBD1 matches at 11 bases. Trimming cost V 3 bases and J 3 bases; bases outside gene matches: 3. The CDR3 has 15 amino acids. The germline gives CDR1 KGHSH, CDR2 LQKENI. This CDR3 is CASSPDRGPDYGYTF. The CDR3 DNA is TGTGCCAGCTCACCGGACAGGGGGCCGGACTATGGCTACACCTTC. The variable domain in full, completed from reference TRBV18 and TRBJ1-2, reads NAGVMQNPRHLVRRRGQEARLRCSPMKGHSHVYWYRQLPEEGLKFMVYLQKENIIDESGMPKERFSAEFPKEGPSILRIQQVVRGDSAAYFCASSPDRGPDYGYTFGSGTRLTVV.

This sequence joins TRBV18 and TRBJ1-6, with D unclear. Germline V gives CDR1 KGHSH, CDR2 LQKENI. The length of the CDR3 is 11 residues. The V end lost 6 bases, the J end lost 7 bases, and 4 bases lay between the germline ends. For the CDR3, the DNA is TGTGCCAGCTCGCCAAATTCACCCCTCCACTTT. The encoded protein is CASSPNSPLHF.

The chain recombines TRBV15 with TRBJ1-5; D possibly corresponds to TRBD1 (5 bases). The CDR3 spans 14 residues. Per the germline V gene, CDR1 is LNHNV and CDR2 is YYDKDF (reference sequence). The V end lost 5 bases, the J end lost 4 bases, and 12 bases lay between the germline ends. DNA for the CDR3: TGTGCCACCAGCGTACCCGGGGGGAATCAGCCCCAGCATTTT. This codes for CATSVPGGNQPQHF.

The chain combines TRBV28 with TRBJ1-1, with a possible D match to TRBD1 (6 bases). The CDR3 sequence is 14 residues long. Trimming removed 5 bases at V and 4 bases at J, with 14 bases between. Germline lookup yields CDR1 MDHEN and CDR2 SYDVKM. CDR3 DNA: TGTGCCAGCAGTAAAATAGGGGGGGGCACTGAAGCTTTCTTT. Its protein product is CASSKIGGGTEAFF.

The chain uses TRBV7-8 and TRBJ1-1, with a weak D call TRBD1 (5 bases). The CDR3 is made up of 15 amino acids. V was shortened by 1 base and J by 2 bases, with 11 bases between the two germline ends. Germline values: CDR1 SGHVS, CDR2 FQNEAQ. The CDR3, as DNA: TGTGCCAGCAGCTTAGATGGGACGGTCAACACTGAAGCTTTCTTT. Translating gives CASSLDGTVNTEAFF.

The gene calls are TRBV7-2 and TRBJ1-2; 12 bases fit TRBD1. Trimming removed 3 bases from V and 4 bases from J; junction bases left unmatched: 3. The CDR3 has 15 amino acids. CDR1 SGHTA and CDR2 FQGNSA come from the germline V gene. CDR3 protein: CASSFRDRGLYGYTF. Written as DNA, the CDR3 is TGTGCCAGCAGCTTCCGGGACAGGGGGCTCTATGGCTACACCTTC.

The chain is built from TRBV12-3 or TRBV12-4 and TRBJ2-7; D might be TRBD1 or TRBD2, each matching 5 bases. V dropped 2 bases and J dropped 1 base, with 6 bases sitting between them. The CDR3 is 13 amino acids. The CDR3 protein is CASSLWGSYEQYF. The CDR3 nucleotides are TGTGCCAGCAGTTTATGGGGGTCCTACGAGCAGTACTTC.

The DNA of the CDR3 is TGTGCCAGCAGCCCAGGGGGTACGGTCTACGAGCAGTACTTC. As protein: CASSPGGTVYEQYF. This chain joins TRBV7-8 and TRBJ2-7; 7 nucleotides match TRBD1. After removal of 5 bases from V and 3 bases from J, the junction contained 7 bases not matched to a gene. The CDR3 loop spans 14 amino acids. Germline CDR1 and CDR2: SGHVS and FQNEAQ.